The present TCR beta chain was sequenced within a study of T cell repertoires in cytomegalovirus infection. Study-wide points: Cumulative public TCR beta family frequency identified carriers of CMV plus the relevant HLA.

TCRdb re-called the reads with MiXCR, one entry per CDR3 protein. The table includes a few hundred thousand distinct CDR3 sequences, almost 40% detected once. The CDR3 runs 10 residues. The ends were cut back, 4 bases at V and 6 bases at J, with 4 bases in the middle. Per the germline V gene, CDR1 is DFQATT and CDR2 is SNEGSKA (reference sequence). Comments on this clonotype: What it binds is unknown.

The material sequenced was cultured PBMCs, taken from culture after CMV antigen stimulation. The chain combines TRBV20-1 with TRBJ2-1; unclear D gene. This TCR derives from a human donor in good health (CMV status not recorded). Some clones in this sample may be carry-over from other donors' samples. This CDR3 is CSATRNEQFF. DNA of the CDR3: TGCAGTGCTACTCGCAATGAGCAGTTCTTC.